The TCR beta chain described here comes from a study of blood T cell repertoires in COVID-19. Overall study context: COVID-19 samples, acute and convalescent, were from the United States, Italy and Spain.

Unmatched junction bases numbered 9, after V lost 5 bases and J lost 10 bases. This CDR3 has 15 amino acids. From germline, CDR1 is MNHEY and CDR2 SVGAGI. Those enrolled, adults aged about 18 to 89 years, came from some 25 US areas. Donors in Cohort 3 counted as recovered after two negative PCRs, clearance, or symptom resolution. Per the original data handling: Amplification with reference gene primers provided the estimates of nucleated cell counts. Generated by immunoSEQ multiplex PCR, the TCRdb table keeps only in-frame clones and is missing some. Clone size and the V and J calls come from that table; the DNA yielded D and trimming. The sample has about 220,000 clones, approximately 90% seen once.

The sequencing sample was made of PBMCs or T cells enriched from blood (not recorded which). The receptor's source is a woman under 40 who had recovered from COVID-19. The V and J genes are TRBV6-5 and TRBJ1-6; 9 bases fit TRBD1. The CDR3 is CASSTTGGIGSPLHF. CDR3 nucleotide sequence: TGTGCCAGCAGTACGACAGGGGGAATTGGCTCACCCCTCCACTTT.